This TCR beta chain was sequenced in a study of cytomegalovirus exposure and HLA in healthy donors. Study-level results: An assumption of roughly uniform sequencing depth across donors underlay the presence/absence analyses.

Each of the donors was a healthy bone marrow donor. PCR amplification relied on 60 Vbeta primers (plus 13 Jbeta primers). Data came from immunoSEQ multiplex PCR; TCRdb stores just in-frame clones and leaves some out. The table shows approximately 97,000 clones, with roughly three quarters occurring only once. Remarks on this clone: Its antigen is unidentified.

The V end was cut by 4 bases, the J end by 2 bases, with 16 bases between. CDR1 is SGHTS and CDR2 is YDEGEE in the germline V gene. The CDR3 spans 16 residues. This TCR was recovered from a male donor in good health and CMV-seropositive. Sequencing was performed on PBMCs. The chain couples TRBV5-8 to TRBJ2-1, with a weak D call TRBD1 (6 bases). The CDR3 protein is CASSLRTAAPYNEQFF. CDR3 nucleotides: TGTGCCAGCAGCCTGAGGACAGCAGCCCCCTACAATGAGCAGTTCTTC.